Each of the 18 T cell receptor beta chains below was sequenced from the same sample in a study of T cell responses to AZD1222 COVID-19 vaccine. Assay: immunoSEQ multiplex PCR; the TCRdb copy retains only in-frame clones and omits some. In the table there are about 180,000 clones, more than 75% of which are singletons. This sample comprised peripheral blood, obtained 28 days after the second AZD1222 dose. The receptors here all came from an adult who received the AZD1222 COVID-19 vaccine.

The V gene is TRBV19, the J gene TRBJ2-2; the D gene could be TRBD1 or TRBD2 (6 bases each). V was pared by 4 bases and J by 6 bases, with 12 bases between. This CDR3 region has 14 residues. Looked up from germline, CDR1 is LNHDA and CDR2 is SQIVND (reference sequence). CDR3 coding DNA: TGTGCCAGTAGTAAGGCCGGGGGCCCCGGGGAGCTGTTTTTT. Amino acid sequence: CASSKAGGPGELFF.

The chain links TRBV25-1 to TRBJ2-2, with 12 bases that match TRBD2. Germline CDR1 MGHDK, CDR2 SYGVNS. The V gene end was trimmed by 8 bases and the J gene end by 6 bases; junction bases not matched to a gene: 4. This CDR3 spans 14 amino acids. This CDR3 reads CASLTSGRSGELFF. The CDR3 region has the DNA TGTGCCAGCCTGACTAGCGGGAGATCCGGGGAGCTGTTTTTT.

The chain couples TRBV19 to TRBJ2-3, with D possibly TRBD2 on 6 matching bases. Germline V gene lookup returns CDR1 LNHDA and CDR2 SQIVND (reference sequence). V gave up 2 bases and J gave up 0 bases, with 9 bases separating them. The CDR3 is 15 amino acids. The CDR3: CASSILEGSTDTQYF. CDR3 coding DNA: TGTGCCAGTAGTATATTGGAGGGCAGCACAGATACGCAGTATTTT.

The rearrangement uses TRBV18 and TRBJ2-7, with TRBD2 identical over 15 bases. The CDR3 covers 16 residues. Germline CDR1 KGHSH, CDR2 LQKENI. V lost 0 bases to trimming and J lost 5 bases; unmatched junction nucleotides: 2. CDR3: CASSPPGLAGGDEQYF. The CDR3 DNA reads as TGTGCCAGCTCACCACCGGGACTAGCGGGGGGAGACGAGCAGTACTTC.

The genes are TRBV4-3 and TRBJ2-1, with a weak D call TRBD2 (7 bases). The CDR3 has 16 amino acids. Trimming cost V 0 bases and J 4 bases, with 13 bases left between them. Germline V gene data show CDR1 as LGHNA and CDR2 as YSLEER. CDR3 sequence reads: CASSQEGGGGYNEQFF. In DNA, the CDR3 is TGCGCCAGCAGCCAAGAAGGGGGGGGCGGTTACAATGAGCAGTTCTTC.

The chain employs TRBV15 and TRBJ1-1; D is unclear. The CDR3 has 15 amino acids. The V and J ends lost 1 base and 3 bases respectively, with 12 bases between them. Per germline, CDR1 LNHNV and CDR2 YYDKDF (reference sequence). DNA for the CDR3: TGTGCCACCAGCAGAGTTGGCTTCTCGGACACTGAAGCTTTCTTT. Protein: CATSRVGFSDTEAFF.

The table lists this clone with a few counts. V is TRBV6-1 and J is TRBJ2-5; 7 nucleotides align to TRBD1. From germline, CDR1 is MNHNS and CDR2 SASEGT. The junction had 4 bases not matched to a gene; V was cut back by 2 bases and J by 7 bases. The CDR3 is made up of 13 amino acids. This chain's CDR3 is CASSERGRGTQYF. CDR3 sequence (DNA): TGTGCCAGCAGTGAAAGGGGGCGCGGGACCCAGTACTTC.

This clone was seen only once. J is TRBJ2-1 and V is TRBV5-8; D tentatively reads TRBD1 or TRBD2 (6 bases each). V was pared by 4 bases and J by 9 bases, with 17 bases between. This CDR3 is built from 14 residues. Per germline, CDR1 SGHTS and CDR2 YDEGEE. In DNA, the CDR3 is TGTGCCAGCAGCAATAGGAGGGGGTTGAGTGAGCAGTTCTTC. Translation gives CASSNRRGLSEQFF.

The CDR3 coding sequence is TGTGCCAGCAGATTAGGGTCCTCCTCTGGAAACACCATATATTTT. Translation: CASRLGSSSGNTIYF. The chain has TRBV5-8 and TRBJ1-3; no definite D call. V was cut by 5 bases and J by 0 bases, with 12 bases left in between. This CDR3 has 15 residues. Germline V gene lookup returns CDR1 SGHTS and CDR2 YDEGEE.

The chain is built from TRBV30 and TRBJ2-5; tentatively, D is TRBD2 (7 bases). The CDR3 spans 13 residues. Germline values: CDR1 GTSNPN, CDR2 SVGIG (reference sequence). V lost 8 bases, J lost 5 bases, and 18 bases lay in between. CDR3 sequence (DNA): TGTGCCGGTTCAGGGGTGGGGGGGGAGACCCAGTACTTC. This codes for CAGSGVGGETQYF. The full variable domain, in which reference TRBV30 and TRBJ2-5 provide the parts outside the CDR3, is SQTIHQWPATLVQPVGSPLSLECTVEGTSNPNLYWYRQAAGRGLQLLFYSVGIGQISSEVPQNLSASRPQDRQFILSSKKLLLSDSGFYLCAGSGVGGETQYFGPGTRLLVL.

This chain's CDR3 is CASSLGHQQETQYF. DNA for the CDR3: TGTGCCAGCAGCTTAGGACACCAACAAGAGACCCAGTACTTC. The rearrangement uses TRBV7-2 and TRBJ2-5; D is unclear. From germline, CDR1 is SGHTA and CDR2 FQGNSA. The CDR3 contains 14 residues. V dropped 1 base and J dropped 2 bases, with 8 bases sitting between them.

The genes are TRBV5-6 and TRBJ2-4; 8 nucleotides align to TRBD2. The CDR3 has 17 residues. V dropped 4 bases and J dropped 0; count of bases not matched to a gene: 9. Germline assignment: CDR1 SGHDT and CDR2 YYEEEE. In DNA form, the CDR3 reads TGTGCCAGCAGCCCTACCCCTAGCGGGTTAGCCAAAAACATTCAGTACTTC. It is translated as CASSPTPSGLAKNIQYF.

The table lists this clone with a count of one. The chain recombines TRBV30 with TRBJ2-5; possibly TRBD1 for D (5 bases). V lost 3 bases to trimming and J lost 2 bases, with 19 bases between them. The germline V gene encodes CDR1 GTSNPN and CDR2 SVGIG (reference sequence). The CDR3 has 16 amino acids. The CDR3: CAWSGTRTYTQETQYF. DNA of the CDR3: TGTGCCTGGAGCGGTACTCGGACATACACACAAGAGACCCAGTACTTC.

The V gene is TRBV12-5, the J gene TRBJ2-2; 8 nucleotides agree with TRBD2. From germline, CDR1 is LGHNT and CDR2 FRNRAP. CDR3 size: 16 residues. Unmatched junction bases numbered 9, after V lost 4 bases and J lost 5 bases. Here the CDR3 DNA reads TGTGCTAGTGGTTCTTCAGCGGGAGTTGGGACCGGGGAGCTGTTTTTT. This translates into CASGSSAGVGTGELFF. Full variable domain (missing parts from reference TRBV12-5 and TRBJ2-2): DARVTQTPRHKVTEMGQEVTMRCQPILGHNTVFWYRQTMMQGLELLAYFRNRAPLDDSGMPKDRFSAEMPDATLATLKIQPSEPRDSAVYFCASGSSAGVGTGELFFGEGSRLTVL.

The rearrangement links TRBV2 to TRBJ2-5, with D unclear. V lost 6 bases to trimming and J lost 0 bases, with 5 bases between them. Germline-derived CDR1 and CDR2 are SNHLY and FYNNEI. The CDR3 extends over 12 amino acids. CDR3 bases: TGTGCCAGCAGGGGGAACCAAGAGACCCAGTACTTC. Translated: CASRGNQETQYF.

J is TRBJ1-3 and V is TRBV9; D is perhaps TRBD1 (5 bases). The germline V gene has CDR1 SGDLS and CDR2 YYNGEE. The CDR3 totals 15 residues. The V end was cut by 4 bases, the J end by 4 bases, with 15 bases between. The CDR3 protein is CASSISQGAGNTIYF. The CDR3 DNA reads TGTGCCAGCAGCATTTCTCAGGGAGCGGGAAACACCATATATTTT.

The CDR3 reads CASSPRNGLYGYTF. CDR3 DNA sequence: TGTGCCAGCAGCCCACGAAATGGCCTTTATGGCTACACCTTC. The gene calls are TRBV7-9 and TRBJ1-2; unclear D gene. CDR3 length: 14 residues. The V end was cut by 5 bases, the J end by 5 bases, with 15 bases between. Germline CDR1 SEHNR, CDR2 FQNEAQ (reference sequence). The whole variable domain, remainder taken from reference TRBV7-9 and TRBJ1-2, is DTGVSQNPRHKITKRGQNVTFRCDPISEHNRLYWYRQTLGQGPEFLTYFQNEAQLEKSRLLSDRFSAERPKGSFSTLEIQRTEQGDSAMYLCASSPRNGLYGYTFGSGTRLTVV.

This clone has a single count. The chain couples TRBV9 to TRBJ2-5; maybe TRBD1 (6 bases). The CDR3 length is 12 residues. Trimming left V 5 bases short and J 7 bases short, with 12 bases between. The germline V gene has CDR1 SGDLS and CDR2 YYNGEE. CDR3 coding DNA: TGTGCCAGCAGTCAGGGGCTCGGGACCCAGTACTTC. Translating gives CASSQGLGTQYF.